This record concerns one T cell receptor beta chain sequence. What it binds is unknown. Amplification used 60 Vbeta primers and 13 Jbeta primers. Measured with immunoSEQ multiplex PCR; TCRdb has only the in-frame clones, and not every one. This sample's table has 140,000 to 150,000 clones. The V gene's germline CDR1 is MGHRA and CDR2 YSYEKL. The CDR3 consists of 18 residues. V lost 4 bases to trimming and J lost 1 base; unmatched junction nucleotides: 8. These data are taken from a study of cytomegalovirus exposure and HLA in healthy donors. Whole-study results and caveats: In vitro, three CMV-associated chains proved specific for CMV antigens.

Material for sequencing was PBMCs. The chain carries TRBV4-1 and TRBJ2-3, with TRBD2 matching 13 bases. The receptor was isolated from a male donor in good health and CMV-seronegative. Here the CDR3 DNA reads TGCGCCAGCAGCCCGACTAGCGGGAGGCAGATCGGCACAGATACGCAGTATTTT. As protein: CASSPTSGRQIGTDTQYF.